This T cell receptor beta chain was profiled in a study of cytomegalovirus exposure and HLA in healthy donors. Between the trimmed V and J ends, which lost 2 bases and 1 base, there was a span of 8 bases. The V gene's germline CDR1 is LGHNA and CDR2 YSLEER. The CDR3 has 14 amino acids. With 60 Vbeta and 13 Jbeta primers, the PCR was carried out. The data were produced by immunoSEQ multiplex PCR, yet TCRdb's version contains in-frame clones alone and is incomplete. This table has fewer than 200,000 clones, around 72% appearing once. The sequencing sample was made of PBMCs. This receptor was obtained from a man between 40 and 49 years old in good health and CMV-seropositive. V and J are TRBV4-3 and TRBJ1-1; D remains unclear. The CDR3 region has the DNA TGCGCCAGCAGCCAAACAGTACAGAACACTGAAGCTTTCTTT. Its protein product is CASSQTVQNTEAFF.